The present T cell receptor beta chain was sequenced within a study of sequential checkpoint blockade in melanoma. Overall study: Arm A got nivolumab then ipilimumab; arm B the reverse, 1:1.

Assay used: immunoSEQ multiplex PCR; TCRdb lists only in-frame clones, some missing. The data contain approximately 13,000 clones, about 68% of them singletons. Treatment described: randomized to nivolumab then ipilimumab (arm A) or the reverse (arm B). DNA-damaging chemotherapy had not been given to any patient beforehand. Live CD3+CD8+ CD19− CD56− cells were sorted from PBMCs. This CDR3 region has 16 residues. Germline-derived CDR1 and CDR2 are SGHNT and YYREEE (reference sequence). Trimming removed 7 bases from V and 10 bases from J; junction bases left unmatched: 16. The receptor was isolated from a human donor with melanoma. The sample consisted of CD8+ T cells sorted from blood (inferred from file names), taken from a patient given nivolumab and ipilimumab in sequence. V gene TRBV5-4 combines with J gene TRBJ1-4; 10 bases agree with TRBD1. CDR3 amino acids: CASGERPGQGNRKLFF. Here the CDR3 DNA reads TGTGCCAGCGGCGAAAGACCGGGACAGGGGAATAGAAAACTGTTTTTT.